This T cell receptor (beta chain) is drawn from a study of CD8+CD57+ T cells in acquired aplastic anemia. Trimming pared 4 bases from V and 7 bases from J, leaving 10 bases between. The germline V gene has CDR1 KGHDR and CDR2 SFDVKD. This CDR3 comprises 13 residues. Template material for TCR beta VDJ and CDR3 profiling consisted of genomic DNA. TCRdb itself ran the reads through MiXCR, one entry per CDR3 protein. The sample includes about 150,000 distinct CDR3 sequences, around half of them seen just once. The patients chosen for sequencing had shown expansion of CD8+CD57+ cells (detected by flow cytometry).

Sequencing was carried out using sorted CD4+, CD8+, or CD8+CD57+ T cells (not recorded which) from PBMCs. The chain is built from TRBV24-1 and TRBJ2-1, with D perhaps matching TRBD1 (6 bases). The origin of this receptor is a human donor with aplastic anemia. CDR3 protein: CATSDLQGNEQFF. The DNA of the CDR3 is TGTGCCACCAGTGACCTGCAGGGGAATGAGCAGTTCTTC.